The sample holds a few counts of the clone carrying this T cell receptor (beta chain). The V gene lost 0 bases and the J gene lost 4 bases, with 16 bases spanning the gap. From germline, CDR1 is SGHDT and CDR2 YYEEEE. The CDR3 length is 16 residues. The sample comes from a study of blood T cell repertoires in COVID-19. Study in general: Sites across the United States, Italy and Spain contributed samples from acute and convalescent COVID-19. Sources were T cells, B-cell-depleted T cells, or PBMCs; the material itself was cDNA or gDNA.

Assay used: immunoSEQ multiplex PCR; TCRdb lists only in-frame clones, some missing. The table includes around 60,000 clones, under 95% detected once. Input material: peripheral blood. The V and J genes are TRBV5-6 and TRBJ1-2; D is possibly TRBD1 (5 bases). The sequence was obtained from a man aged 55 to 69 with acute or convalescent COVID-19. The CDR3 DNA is TGTGCCAGCAGCTTGGACCCCGACAGTTTGGCCTATGGCTACACCTTC. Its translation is CASSLDPDSLAYGYTF.